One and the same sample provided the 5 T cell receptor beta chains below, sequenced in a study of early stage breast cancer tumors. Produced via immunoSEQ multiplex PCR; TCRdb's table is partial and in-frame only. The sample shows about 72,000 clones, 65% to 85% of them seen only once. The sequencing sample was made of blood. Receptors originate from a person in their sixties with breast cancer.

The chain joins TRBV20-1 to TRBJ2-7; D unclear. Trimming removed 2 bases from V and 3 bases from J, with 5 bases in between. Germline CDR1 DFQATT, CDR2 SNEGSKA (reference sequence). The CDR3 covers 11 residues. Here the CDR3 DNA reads TGCAGTGCTAGAACCCTCTACGAGCAGTACTTC. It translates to CSARTLYEQYF.

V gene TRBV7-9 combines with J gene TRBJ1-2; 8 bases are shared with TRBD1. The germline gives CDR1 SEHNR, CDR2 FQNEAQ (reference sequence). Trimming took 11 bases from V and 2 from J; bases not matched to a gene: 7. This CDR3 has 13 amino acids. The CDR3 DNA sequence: TGTGCCGGACAGGGAGGGGTCAACTATGGCTACACCTTC. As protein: CAGQGGVNYGYTF.

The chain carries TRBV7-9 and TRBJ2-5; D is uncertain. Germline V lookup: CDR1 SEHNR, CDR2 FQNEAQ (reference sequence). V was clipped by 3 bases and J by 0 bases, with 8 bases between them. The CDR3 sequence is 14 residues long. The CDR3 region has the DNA TGTGCCAGCAGCTTGGGCAGATACCAAGAGACCCAGTACTTC. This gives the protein CASSLGRYQETQYF. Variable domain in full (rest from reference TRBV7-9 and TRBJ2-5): DTGVSQNPRHKITKRGQNVTFRCDPISEHNRLYWYRQTLGQGPEFLTYFQNEAQLEKSRLLSDRFSAERPKGSFSTLEIQRTEQGDSAMYLCASSLGRYQETQYFGPGTRLLVL.

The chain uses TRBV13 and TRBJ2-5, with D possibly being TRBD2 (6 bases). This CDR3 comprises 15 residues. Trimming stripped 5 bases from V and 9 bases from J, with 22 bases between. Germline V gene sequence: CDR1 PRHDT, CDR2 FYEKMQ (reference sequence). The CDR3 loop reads CASSVRLDQRGAQYF. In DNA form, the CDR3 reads TGTGCCAGCAGCGTACGACTAGACCAAAGAGGGGCCCAGTACTTC.

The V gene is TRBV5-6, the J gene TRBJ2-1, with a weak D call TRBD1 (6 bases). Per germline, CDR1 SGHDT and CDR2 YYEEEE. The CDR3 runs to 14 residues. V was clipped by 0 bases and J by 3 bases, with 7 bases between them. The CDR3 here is CASSLGRGYNEQFF. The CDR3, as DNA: TGTGCCAGCAGCTTGGGCAGGGGCTACAATGAGCAGTTCTTC. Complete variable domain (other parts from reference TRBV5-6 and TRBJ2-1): DAGVTQSPTHLIKTRGQQVTLRCSPKSGHDTVSWYQQALGQGPQFIFQYYEEEERQRGNFPDRFSGHQFPNYSSELNVNALLLGDSALYLCASSLGRGYNEQFFGPGTRLTVL.